This T cell receptor beta chain was retrieved from a study of tumor-infiltrating lymphocytes in primary liver carcinoma. Looking at the study overall: Sample yields of productive TCRbeta reads, ranging from roughly 3.5 to 7.13 million, were similar across tissue types.

Investigators took RNA and DNA out together from 20-30 mg of unsorted bulk tissue. Synthesis of TCR beta cDNA was carried out from 500 ng total RNA with a constant-region primer. Three rounds of nested multiplex PCR with slightly modified ARM-PCR produced TCR beta libraries. TRBV1-TRBV30 forward and Cbeta reverse primers drove the first two roughly 10-cycle rounds. TCRdb passed the multiplex PCR reads through MiXCR, listing each CDR3 protein once. The data show approximately 45,000 distinct CDR3 sequences, more than 70% seen once. Details on this clonotype: Its specificity is not known.

There are 14 residues in the CDR3. Study-level points and caveats: Tumor-adjacent and tumor-blood pairs shared less of their repertoires than tumor region pairs shared.

This TCR came from a woman aged 25 to 39 with primary liver carcinoma and hepatitis B virus infection. This chain connects TRBV21-1 to TRBJ2-5. TRBV21-1 is labeled a pseudogene. Sample: tumor-adjacent normal liver tissue. The CDR3 DNA follows: TGTACCAGCAGCAAAGTGGGCTGCCAAGAGACCCAGTACTTC. As protein: CTSSKVGCQETQYF.